This entry is about one T cell receptor beta chain. Its antigen is not known. This sample stems from a study of T cell responses to AZD1222 COVID-19 vaccine. Study as a whole: Both about-4-week and about-12-week second-dose recipients were combined.

The data were produced by immunoSEQ multiplex PCR, yet TCRdb's version contains in-frame clones alone and is incomplete. The sample lists about 96,000 clones; approximately 88% were seen once. General study points: Donors were largely white British and mainly female; clonal diversity was possibly underestimated. Just five or six AZD1222 recipients tested seropositive at baseline.

The CDR3 contains 16 residues. CDR1 LNHDA and CDR2 SQIVND come from the germline V gene (reference sequence). Losses at the gene ends were 3 bases for V and 9 bases for J; bases not matched to a gene: 12. This rearrangement joins TRBV19 to TRBJ2-1, with TRBD2 identical over 9 bases. This TCR was recovered from an adult in good health. The sequenced sample was peripheral blood, obtained on day 0 of AZD1222 vaccination. CDR3 loop: CASSIGGTSGFGEQFF. CDR3 nucleotide sequence: TGTGCCAGTAGTATTGGGGGAACTAGCGGGTTTGGTGAGCAGTTCTTC.